The 9 T cell receptor beta chains in this list originate from one sample, sequenced in a study of cytomegalovirus exposure and HLA in healthy donors. PCR used 60 Vbeta primers and 13 Jbeta primers. The table came from immunoSEQ multiplex PCR; TCRdb's copy has only in-frame clones and leaves some out. The sample yields about 170,000 clones, roughly 80% seen once. Input material: PBMCs. These receptor sequences come from a male donor in good health and CMV-seronegative.

This chain joins TRBV7-2 and TRBJ1-2; 8 nucleotides agree with TRBD1. Germline V gene sequence: CDR1 SGHTA, CDR2 FQGNSA. This CDR3 is 13 amino acids long. Losses at the gene ends were 4 bases for V and 8 bases for J; bases not matched to a gene: 6. The CDR3 DNA reads TGTGCCAGCAGCTCTCAGGGGGCGTTGGGCTACACCTTC. Its protein product is CASSSQGALGYTF.

The rearrangement uses TRBV5-4 and TRBJ1-1, with D hard to call. The CDR3 extends over 15 amino acids. V was pared by 10 bases and J by 1 base, with 20 bases between. The germline CDR1 and CDR2 sequences are SGHNT and YYREEE (reference sequence). The CDR3, as DNA: TGTGCCTCCTATGCCCCGGCGGGGAGGAACACTGAAGCTTTCTTT. Translating it yields CASYAPAGRNTEAFF. The full variable domain, rest sourced from reference TRBV5-4 and TRBJ1-1, is ETGVTQSPTHLIKTRGQQVTLRCSSQSGHNTVSWYQQALGQGPQFIFQYYREEENGRGNFPPRFSGLQFPNYSSELNVNALELDDSALYLCASYAPAGRNTEAFFGQGTRLTVV.

The rearrangement uses TRBV5-4 and TRBJ1-2, with D perhaps TRBD1 (5 bases). Germline assignment: CDR1 SGHNT and CDR2 YYREEE (reference sequence). The CDR3 sequence is 12 residues long. V was trimmed by 4 bases and J by 4 bases, leaving 8 bases between them. The CDR3 nucleotides read TGTGCCAGCAGCGACAGCCTCTATGGCTACACCTTC. It specifies CASSDSLYGYTF.

This rearrangement joins TRBV18 to TRBJ1-2; TRBD1 matches at 9 bases. Unmatched junction bases numbered 11, after V lost 3 bases and J lost 6 bases. CDR3 length: 16 amino acids. CDR1 and CDR2 from the germline V gene are KGHSH and LQKENI. The DNA of the CDR3 is TGTGCCAGCTCACCTACTCCTCACAGGGGGCTAAATGGCTACACCTTC. Its protein product is CASSPTPHRGLNGYTF.

V usage is TRBV6-1 and J usage is TRBJ1-2; D not resolved. Trimming left V 5 bases short and J 11 bases short, with 3 bases between. The CDR3 has 8 amino acids. CDR1 and CDR2 (germline): MNHNS, SASEGT. This CDR3 is CASSSYTF. The CDR3 DNA reads as TGTGCCAGCAGTTCATACACCTTC.

A single count supports this clone. This chain uses TRBV5-1 with TRBJ1-2; 11 nucleotides align to TRBD1. The germline CDR1 and CDR2 sequences are SGHRS and YFSETQ. Losses at the gene ends were 4 bases for V and 8 bases for J; bases not matched to a gene: 7. This CDR3 is 14 amino acids long. CDR3 nucleotide sequence: TGCGCCAGCAGCCTGGGACAGGGGGAAGTCGGCTACACCTTC. Translating gives CASSLGQGEVGYTF.

The chain uses TRBV27 and TRBJ2-7; 9 bases are a match to TRBD1. From germline, CDR1 is MNHEY and CDR2 SMNVEV (reference sequence). J gave up 4 bases and V 5 bases, and 0 bases lay outside the gene matches. CDR3 length: 12 amino acids. CDR3 DNA: TGTGCCAGCAGTGGACAGGGGTACGAGCAGTACTTC. Protein sequence: CASSGQGYEQYF.

The V call is TRBV14, the J call TRBJ1-4; D is unresolved. V lost 1 base to trimming and J lost 7 bases, with 7 bases between them. Germline-derived CDR1 and CDR2 are SGHDN and FVKESK. This CDR3 is built from 13 residues. The CDR3 is CASSQAGSEKLFF. CDR3 in DNA: TGTGCCAGCAGCCAAGCTGGGAGTGAAAAACTGTTTTTT.

The V gene is TRBV14, the J gene TRBJ2-6, with unresolved D. Deletions cut 0 bases from V and 3 bases from J, with 3 bases between. Germline V gene sequence: CDR1 SGHDN, CDR2 FVKESK. The CDR3 has 14 residues. The CDR3 region has the DNA TGTGCCAGCAGCCAAGAGAGTGGGGCCAACGTCCTGACTTTC. It yields the protein CASSQESGANVLTF. Looking up the rest from reference TRBV14 and TRBJ2-6 gives the full variable domain: EAGVTQFPSHSVIEKGQTVTLRCDPISGHDNLYWYRRVMGKEIKFLLHFVKESKQDESGMPNNRFLAERTGGTYSTLKVQPAELEDSGVYFCASSQESGANVLTFGAGSRLTVL.